Here is one T cell receptor (beta chain) with its context. Germline CDR1 reads KGHSH; CDR2 reads LQKENI. The CDR3 spans 15 residues. The V gene lost 3 bases and the J gene lost 5 bases, with 15 bases spanning the gap. This sample was included in a study of blood T cell repertoires in COVID-19. At the level of the study: Samples of COVID-19 (acute and convalescent) were obtained from the United States, Italy and Spain. T cells, B-cell-depleted T cells, or PBMCs provided the cDNA or gDNA that served as material.

Under the authors' procedure: Amplification of reference gene primers provided the estimated nucleated cell counts. Sequenced by immunoSEQ multiplex PCR; TCRdb stores in-frame clones only, minus some. V, J and clone size reflect that table, while D and trimming were determined from the DNA. Of 78,000 or so clones in the sample, 75% to 85% were seen once. The chain employs TRBV18 and TRBJ2-3, with D maybe TRBD1 (6 bases). This clonotype was sampled from a woman aged 60-75 years with acute or convalescent COVID-19. The sample taken for sequencing was peripheral blood. The CDR3 DNA is TGTGCCAGCTCACCTAGGGGGTCCAATGAAGATACGCAGTATTTT. Amino acids: CASSPRGSNEDTQYF.